The 18 T cell receptor beta chains in this list originate from one sample, sequenced in a study of T cells in Graves' hyperthyroidism and ophthalmopathy. Amplification targeted TCR beta CDR3 regions from RNA transcripts. The HTBI primer set served for first-round RT-PCR of the TCR CDR3. One entry per CDR3 protein results from TCRdb running MiXCR on the multiplex PCR reads. The repertoire holds approximately 590,000 distinct CDR3 sequences, with roughly 46% as singletons. Sequenced material: peripheral blood or thyroid tissue (not recorded which). The receptors here all came from a woman under 30 with Graves' hyperthyroidism.

This clonotype was detected many times. The gene calls are TRBV9 and TRBJ2-7; weak D call: TRBD1 (5 bases). Trimming removed 0 bases from V and 4 bases from J, with 8 bases in between. Germline V gene lookup returns CDR1 SGDLS and CDR2 YYNGEE. The CDR3 sequence is 13 residues long. CDR3 loop: CASSVGTSYEQYF. DNA for the CDR3: TGTGCCAGCAGCGTAGGGACATCTTACGAGCAGTACTTC.

This clonotype was found a few times. The V and J genes are TRBV12-3 or TRBV12-4 and TRBJ1-4; TRBD1 matches 9 bases. The CDR3 contains 14 residues. V was clipped by 5 bases and J by 8 bases; unmatched bases: 6. The CDR3 loop reads CASSGGQGLEKLFF. The CDR3 DNA sequence: TGTGCCAGCAGTGGGGGACAGGGCCTAGAAAAACTGTTTTTT.

This sequence joins TRBV6-1 and TRBJ1-4; 7 positions agree with TRBD1. This CDR3 spans 13 amino acids. CDR1 is MNHNS and CDR2 is SASEGT in the germline V gene. Losses at the gene ends were 7 bases for V and 8 bases for J; bases not matched to a gene: 7. The CDR3 region is CASTTGVVEKLFF. The CDR3 bases are TGTGCCAGCACTACAGGGGTAGTCGAAAAACTGTTTTTT.

This clonotype was recorded a few times. The chain employs TRBV10-3 and TRBJ2-2, with D perhaps matching TRBD2 (6 bases). The CDR3 has 15 amino acids. Germline V gives CDR1 ENHRY, CDR2 SYGVKD. Trimming removed 8 bases at V and 2 bases at J, with 15 bases between. This chain's CDR3 is CAIRLAEPNTGELFF. For the CDR3, the DNA is TGTGCCATCCGGTTAGCGGAGCCAAACACCGGGGAGCTGTTTTTT.

Only a few counts were recorded for this clonotype. The V gene is TRBV7-9, the J gene TRBJ1-1; D perhaps matches TRBD1 (5 bases). V was trimmed by 4 bases and J by 2 bases, leaving 11 bases between them. This CDR3 has 14 residues. Germline CDR1 and CDR2: SEHNR and FQNEAQ (reference sequence). CDR3 bases: TGTGCCAGCAGCTCCGGGACCGACAACACTGAAGCTTTCTTT. This encodes CASSSGTDNTEAFF.

About this clonotype itself: Possible read error: a much larger clone is one base away. This sequence joins TRBV7-3 and TRBJ1-6, with a weak D call TRBD1 (5 bases). Germline-derived CDR1 and CDR2 are SGHTA and FQGTGA. Between the trimmed V and J ends, which lost 6 bases and 8 bases, there was a span of 11 bases. This CDR3 has 13 amino acids. The CDR3 protein is CASSSGTYSPLHF. DNA for the CDR3: TGTGCCAGCAGTTCAGGGACGTATTCACCCCTCCACTTT.

This clonotype was detected many times. CDR3 nucleotides: TGTGCCAGCAGCACCGGGACAGGGGGCCAATACGAGCAGTACTTC. Encoded protein: CASSTGTGGQYEQYF. The V call is TRBV7-9, the J call TRBJ2-7; 12 nucleotides align to TRBD1. Germline-derived CDR1 and CDR2 are SEHNR and FQNEAQ (reference sequence). Trimming cost V 5 bases and J 4 bases; bases outside gene matches: 6. The CDR3 extends over 15 amino acids.

The V and J genes are TRBV7-2 and TRBJ2-5; D ambiguous. CDR3 size: 13 residues. Trimming removed 6 bases at V and 7 bases at J, with 15 bases between. Germline lookup yields CDR1 SGHTA and CDR2 FQGNSA. The CDR3 nucleotides are TGTGCCAGCAGACTCGGACGGGCATGGACCCAGTACTTC. Its protein product is CASRLGRAWTQYF. Full variable domain (outside the CDR3, taken from reference TRBV7-2 and TRBJ2-5): GAGVSQSPSNKVTEKGKDVELRCDPISGHTALYWYRQSLGQGLEFLIYFQGNSAPDKSGLPSDRFSAERTGGSVSTLTIQRTQQEDSAVYLCASRLGRAWTQYFGPGTRLLVL.

In its sample, this clonotype was seen a few times. CDR3 loop: CSARRTGTYEQYF. CDR3 DNA sequence: TGCAGCGCAAGGAGGACTGGGACCTACGAGCAGTACTTC. The V and J genes are TRBV29-1 and TRBJ2-7; D perhaps matches TRBD2 (5 bases). This CDR3 comprises 13 residues. The germline V gene encodes CDR1 SQVTM and CDR2 ANQGSEA. V dropped 7 bases and J dropped 2 bases, with 15 bases sitting between them.

This clonotype has ten or more counts. The V gene is TRBV2, the J gene TRBJ1-1, with 9 bases aligning to TRBD1. CDR3 length: 12 amino acids. Germline V lookup: CDR1 SNHLY, CDR2 FYNNEI. The V segment lost 6 bases and the J segment 9 bases; nucleotides outside the gene matches: 5. CDR3 DNA sequence: TGTGCCAGCAGGGACAGGGGCGATCAAGCTTTCTTT. Its translation is CASRDRGDQAFF.

The chain recombines TRBV2 with TRBJ1-6; 7 bases align to TRBD1. Per germline, CDR1 SNHLY and CDR2 FYNNEI. J lost 15 bases, V lost 6 bases, and 5 bases had no gene match. The CDR3 runs 11 residues. In DNA form, the CDR3 reads TGTGCCAGCAGCTTAGGGGGCATCCTCCACTTT. It yields the protein CASSLGGILHF.

This clonotype was recorded at least ten times. The V call is TRBV29-1, the J call TRBJ1-4; D remains ambiguous. Trimming took off 6 bases at V and 3 bases at J, with 11 bases between the two ends. Germline V gene lookup returns CDR1 SQVTM and CDR2 ANQGSEA. This CDR3 has 13 residues. Written as DNA, the CDR3 is TGCAGCGTATCGGACTTGGCTAATGAAAAACTGTTTTTT. Encoded protein: CSVSDLANEKLFF.

The count of this clonotype is one. This sequence joins TRBV24-1 and TRBJ1-2, with 7 bases aligning to TRBD1. V trimming: 4 bases; J trimming: 8 bases; junction bases outside the gene matches: 6. Germline V CDR1 and CDR2: KGHDR, SFDVKD. The CDR3 is 13 amino acids. CDR3 nucleotides: TGTGCCACCAGTGACCCTGACAGGGCGGGCTACACCTTC. Translating gives CATSDPDRAGYTF.

This clonotype has ten or more counts. The rearrangement links TRBV5-6 to TRBJ2-5; no clear D gene. The ends were cut back, 3 bases at V and 5 bases at J, with 11 bases in the middle. Germline V gene data show CDR1 as SGHDT and CDR2 as YYEEEE. CDR3 length equals 13 residues. The CDR3, as DNA: TGTGCCAGCAGCTCAACATTGGAGGAGACCCAGTACTTC. Its translation: CASSSTLEETQYF.

This clonotype was counted a few times. This rearrangement joins TRBV7-3 to TRBJ2-7; maybe TRBD2 (6 bases). The germline CDR1 and CDR2 sequences are SGHTA and FQGTGA. V was pared by 5 bases and J by 2 bases, with 19 bases between. This CDR3 is built from 16 residues. The CDR3 loop is CASSRRLGEETYEQYF. DNA for the CDR3: TGTGCCAGCAGCCGACGCCTGGGGGAGGAGACCTACGAGCAGTACTTC.

Ten or more counts support this clonotype. The chain couples TRBV29-1 to TRBJ1-1, with a weak D call TRBD1 (5 bases). The germline V gene encodes CDR1 SQVTM and CDR2 ANQGSEA. Trimming took 6 bases from V and 5 from J, leaving 22 bases between them. CDR3 size: 15 residues. CDR3 in DNA: TGCAGCGTCTTCAGCCCGTTGTGGGGGTCTACTGAAGCTTTCTTT. This sequence encodes CSVFSPLWGSTEAFF.

This chain links TRBV30 with TRBJ1-2; D perhaps matches TRBD1 (6 bases). CDR3 length: 15 amino acids. Germline CDR1 and CDR2: GTSNPN and SVGIG (reference sequence). The V end lost 1 base, the J end lost 5 bases, and 17 bases lay between the germline ends. CDR3 sequence reads: CAWSGSRTQGYGYTF. The CDR3 nucleotides are TGTGCCTGGAGTGGCTCCAGGACCCAGGGGTATGGCTACACCTTC.

This clonotype came up once. The chain employs TRBV12-3 or TRBV12-4 and TRBJ1-1; 9 bases align to TRBD1. V trimming: 3 bases; J trimming: 4 bases; junction bases outside the gene matches: 6. The CDR3 has 15 residues. The chain's CDR3 is CASSFSQGAPTEAFF. Written as DNA, the CDR3 is TGTGCCAGCAGTTTCTCACAGGGGGCGCCCACTGAAGCTTTCTTT.